A single sample gave rise to the 13 T cell receptor beta chains below, sequenced in a study of T cell responses to AZD1222 COVID-19 vaccine. Only in-frame clones appear in the TCRdb table, and some are missing; sequencing was by immunoSEQ multiplex PCR. The data show roughly 150,000 clones, 84% seen once. The material sequenced was peripheral blood, taken on day 0 of AZD1222 vaccination. These receptors originate from an adult in good health.

V is TRBV27 and J is TRBJ1-2, with 7 bases identical to TRBD1. Germline CDR1 MNHEY, CDR2 SMNVEV (reference sequence). The junction had 10 bases not matched to a gene; V was cut back by 6 bases and J by 0 bases. This CDR3 contains 16 residues. CDR3 nucleotides: TGTGCCAGCAGGAAAACTTGGGACAGAACTAACTATGGCTACACCTTC. Its translation: CASRKTWDRTNYGYTF.

The rearrangement links TRBV5-1 to TRBJ1-4; 12 nucleotides line up with TRBD1. Germline assignment: CDR1 SGHRS and CDR2 YFSETQ. This CDR3 spans 15 amino acids. V lost 4 bases and J lost 8; bases outside the gene matches: 6. DNA of the CDR3: TGCGCCAGCAGCCAGGGGACAGGGGGCAAAGAAAAACTGTTTTTT. As protein: CASSQGTGGKEKLFF.

This clone was seen once. This chain links TRBV5-8 with TRBJ1-4, with a tentative D call TRBD1 (6 bases). Germline assignment: CDR1 SGHTS and CDR2 YDEGEE. V lost 0 bases and J 8 bases, leaving 17 bases between the germline ends. The CDR3 consists of 16 residues. The CDR3 loop is CASSLGRGGREEKLFF. The DNA for the CDR3 is TGTGCCAGCAGCTTGGGCCGGGGGGGCAGGGAAGAAAAACTGTTTTTT. Together with reference TRBV5-8 and TRBJ1-4, the CDR3 gives the full variable domain: EAGVTQSPTHLIKTRGQQATLRCSPISGHTSVYWYQQALGLGLQFLLWYDEGEERNRGNFPPRFSGRQFPNYSSELNVNALELEDSALYLCASSLGRGGREEKLFFGSGTQLSVL.

V gene TRBV12-3 or TRBV12-4 combines with J gene TRBJ1-4; D remains unclear. The CDR3 length is 13 residues. Trimming removed 5 bases from V and 5 bases from J, with 9 bases in between. The CDR3 DNA sequence: TGTGCCAGCAGTCGATCGACAAATGAAAAACTGTTTTTT. Encoded protein: CASSRSTNEKLFF.

The V call is TRBV2, the J call TRBJ1-5; 9 bases match TRBD1. The CDR3 is 13 residues long. The V gene end was trimmed by 9 bases and the J gene end by 4 bases; junction bases not matched to a gene: 4. Germline CDR1 and CDR2: SNHLY and FYNNEI. CDR3 sequence (DNA): TGTGCCAGTGTGGACAGGGGTAATCAGCCCCAGCATTTT. This codes for CASVDRGNQPQHF.

This chain uses TRBV20-1 with TRBJ2-2; TRBD1 is a possible D gene (6 bases). The germline gives CDR1 DFQATT, CDR2 SNEGSKA (reference sequence). Deletions cut 4 bases from V and 15 bases from J, with 15 bases between. The CDR3 is 11 residues long. Written as DNA, the CDR3 is TGCAGTGCTAAGGATCAGGGGCGGATGTTTTTT. This gives the protein CSAKDQGRMFF.

The rearrangement links TRBV4-2 to TRBJ2-3, with 11 bases aligning to TRBD2. Germline V CDR1 and CDR2: LGHNA, YNFKEQ. This CDR3 has 16 residues. Germline trimming cut 4 bases from V and 1 base from J; bases unmatched to any gene: 4. The CDR3 DNA is TGTGCCAGCAGCCTCCTGGGACTAGCGGGCACAGATACGCAGTATTTT. It codes for CASSLLGLAGTDTQYF.

This clone was detected once. This rearrangement joins TRBV5-5 to TRBJ1-3; D not certain. Germline V gene data show CDR1 as SGHKS and CDR2 as YYEKEE (reference sequence). The germline V and J ends were trimmed by 1 base and 1 base, with 12 bases remaining between them. The CDR3 runs 16 residues. CDR3 protein: CASSLYREGSGNTIYF. The CDR3 coding sequence is TGTGCCAGCAGCTTGTATAGGGAAGGTTCTGGAAACACCATATATTTT.

The chain uses TRBV5-1 and TRBJ1-5; the D gene is possibly TRBD1 (6 bases). The germline gives CDR1 SGHRS, CDR2 YFSETQ. The CDR3 spans 15 residues. Trimming took off 3 bases at V and 0 bases at J, with 10 bases between the two ends. The CDR3 reads CASSYTDSSNQPQHF. CDR3 coding DNA: TGCGCCAGCAGCTACACGGACAGTAGCAATCAGCCCCAGCATTTT.

This chain uses TRBV19 with TRBJ1-2; 11 positions match TRBD1. CDR3 length: 16 residues. Trimming cost V 6 bases and J 8 bases; bases outside gene matches: 14. CDR1 LNHDA and CDR2 SQIVND come from the germline V gene (reference sequence). The CDR3 sequence: CASSPSLGQGAGGYTF. The CDR3 DNA reads as TGTGCCAGTAGCCCTTCGCTAGGACAGGGGGCAGGAGGCTACACCTTC.

V gene TRBV2 combines with J gene TRBJ1-5; D gene uncertain. The CDR3 runs to 13 residues. Trimming shortened V by 7 bases and J by 4 bases, and 11 bases separated the two germline ends. Germline assignment: CDR1 SNHLY and CDR2 FYNNEI. The CDR3 is CASNVLGNQPQHF. The CDR3 region has the DNA TGTGCCAGCAACGTTTTGGGTAATCAGCCCCAGCATTTT. Full variable domain (remainder filled in from reference TRBV2 and TRBJ1-5): EPEVTQTPSHQVTQMGQEVILRCVPISNHLYFYWYRQILGQKVEFLVSFYNNEISEKSEIFDDQFSVERPDGSNFTLKIRSTKLEDSAMYFCASNVLGNQPQHFGDGTRLSIL.

V usage is TRBV28 and J usage is TRBJ2-2; D unresolved. Germline V gene lookup returns CDR1 MDHEN and CDR2 SYDVKM. This CDR3 region has 17 residues. V lost 7 bases to trimming and J lost 5 bases, with 23 bases between them. The CDR3 spells CASIGRWGGFGTGELFF. The CDR3 DNA reads as TGTGCCAGCATTGGCCGATGGGGTGGGTTTGGGACCGGGGAGCTGTTTTTT.

V gene TRBV7-2 combines with J gene TRBJ1-2; perhaps TRBD1 as D (6 bases). The germline CDR1 and CDR2 sequences are SGHTA and FQGNSA. Trimming stripped 1 base from V and 0 bases from J, with 9 bases between. CDR3 length: 15 residues. The CDR3: CASSLEQGANYGYTF. The CDR3 nucleotides are TGTGCCAGCAGCTTAGAACAGGGAGCTAACTATGGCTACACCTTC. Filled out from reference TRBV7-2 and TRBJ1-2, the complete variable domain reads GAGVSQSPSNKVTEKGKDVELRCDPISGHTALYWYRQSLGQGLEFLIYFQGNSAPDKSGLPSDRFSAERTGGSVSTLTIQRTQQEDSAVYLCASSLEQGANYGYTFGSGTRLTVV.